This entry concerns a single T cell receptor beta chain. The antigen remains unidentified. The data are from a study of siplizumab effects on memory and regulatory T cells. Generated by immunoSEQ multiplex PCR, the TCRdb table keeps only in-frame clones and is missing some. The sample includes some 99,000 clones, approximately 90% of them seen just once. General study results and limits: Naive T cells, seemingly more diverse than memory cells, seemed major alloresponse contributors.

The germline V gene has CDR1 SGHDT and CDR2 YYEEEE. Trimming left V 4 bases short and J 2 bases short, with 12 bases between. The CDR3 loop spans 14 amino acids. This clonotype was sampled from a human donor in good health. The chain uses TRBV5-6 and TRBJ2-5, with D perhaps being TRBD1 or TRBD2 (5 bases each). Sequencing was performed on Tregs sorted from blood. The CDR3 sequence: CASSVGDRQETQYF. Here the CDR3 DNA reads TGTGCCAGCAGCGTGGGAGACAGACAAGAGACCCAGTACTTC.